Below, 6 T cell receptor beta chains from the same sample are listed, as sequenced in a study of blood T cell repertoires in COVID-19. Clones were read by immunoSEQ multiplex PCR, and TCRdb kept only the in-frame ones, dropping some. Found here are under 350,000 clones, about nine tenths of them singletons; the top ten hold under 3%. The sample taken for sequencing was PBMCs or T cells enriched from blood (not recorded which). The receptors come from a woman aged 18-29 years who had recovered from COVID-19.

This clone came up a few times. V is TRBV19 and J is TRBJ2-1, with D maybe TRBD2 (6 bases). With 5 bases removed from V and 4 bases from J, the gap between germline ends came to 18 bases. Germline CDR1 LNHDA, CDR2 SQIVND (reference sequence). This CDR3 has 16 residues. The chain's CDR3 is CASSFSPGRPYNEQFF. The CDR3 DNA sequence: TGTGCCAGTAGTTTCAGTCCCGGGAGACCATACAATGAGCAGTTCTTC.

The V and J genes are TRBV29-1 and TRBJ2-1; 7 nucleotides agree with TRBD2. Germline assignment: CDR1 SQVTM and CDR2 ANQGSEA. Losses at the gene ends were 5 bases for V and 8 bases for J; bases not matched to a gene: 6. The CDR3 consists of 12 residues. The CDR3 coding sequence is TGCAGCGTTCTAACTAGCGACTATGAGCAGTTCTTC. It codes for CSVLTSDYEQFF.

The chain has TRBV28 and TRBJ2-7; possible D gene TRBD2, 6 bases. V was cut by 7 bases and J by 3 bases, with 16 bases left in between. The CDR3 loop spans 14 amino acids. In germline, CDR1 is MDHEN, CDR2 SYDVKM. The CDR3 here is CASIPRWGVYEQYF. CDR3 sequence (DNA): TGTGCCAGCATCCCTCGGTGGGGGGTCTACGAGCAGTACTTC.

The V call is TRBV9, the J call TRBJ2-1; 10 nucleotides match TRBD1. J gave up 7 bases and V 4 bases, and 17 bases lay outside the gene matches. This CDR3 is built from 18 residues. The germline CDR1 and CDR2 sequences are SGDLS and YYNGEE. CDR3 DNA sequence: TGTGCCAGCAGCTCAACGCCACTGACAGGGGGCGGTGGGAATGAGCAGTTCTTC. Encoded protein: CASSSTPLTGGGGNEQFF.

This clone was seen only once. This sequence joins TRBV3-1 (or the pseudogene TRBV3-2) and TRBJ2-2; 7 bases are shared with TRBD2. CDR1 and CDR2 from the germline V gene are LGHDT and YNNKEL (reference sequence). The CDR3 consists of 15 residues. V lost 6 bases, J lost 4 bases, and 8 bases stayed unmatched. The CDR3 is CASRLQAGSTGELFF. The CDR3 DNA reads as TGTGCCAGCAGACTTCAAGCGGGGTCCACCGGGGAGCTGTTTTTT.

The V gene is TRBV18, the J gene TRBJ2-3, with D possibly matching TRBD1 (5 bases). The CDR3 loop spans 15 amino acids. V lost 2 bases, J lost 4 bases, and 13 bases lay in between. Germline V gene lookup returns CDR1 KGHSH and CDR2 LQKENI. This CDR3 reads CASSPLPLGADTQYF. DNA for the CDR3: TGTGCCAGCTCACCATTACCCCTAGGGGCAGATACGCAGTATTTT.